These 24 T cell receptor beta chains were all obtained from the same sample, sequenced in a study of cytomegalovirus exposure and HLA in healthy donors. A multiplex PCR was run with 60 Vbeta primers and 13 Jbeta primers. Method: immunoSEQ multiplex PCR; TCRdb's copy keeps in-frame clones and lacks some. The data show about 200,000 clones, roughly 72% seen once. The sample was PBMCs. The receptor source for this set is a man aged 30-40 years in good health and CMV-seronegative.

The chain carries TRBV5-4 and TRBJ2-3, with 8 nucleotides matching TRBD2. V shed 1 base, J shed 4 bases, and the junction held 5 bases outside the gene matches. There are 15 residues in the CDR3. Germline CDR1 and CDR2: SGHNT and YYREEE (reference sequence). Here the CDR3 reads CASSLQREFADTQYF. For the CDR3, the DNA is TGTGCCAGCAGCTTGCAGCGGGAGTTCGCAGATACGCAGTATTTT.

Comment on this clone: The junction departs from the called germline gene at one end, perhaps through a read error. The CDR3 loop is CASSQVIDSPLRF. The CDR3, as DNA: TGCGCCAGCAGCCAAGTAATAGACAGTCCCCTTCGGTTT. The V call is TRBV4-1, the J call TRBJ1-3; D is possibly TRBD1 (5 bases). This CDR3 comprises 13 residues. Germline CDR1 reads MGHRA; CDR2 reads YSYEKL.

This clone occurred a few times. The chain joins TRBV6-6 to TRBJ2-1, with TRBD2 matching 11 bases. CDR1 and CDR2 from the germline V gene are MNHNY and SVGAGI (reference sequence). The CDR3 is 15 residues long. The V segment lost 0 bases and the J segment 7 bases; nucleotides outside the gene matches: 2. CDR3 nucleotide sequence: TGTGCCAGCAGTTACTCGCTAGCGGGAGGAAATGAGCAGTTCTTC. This gives the protein CASSYSLAGGNEQFF.

This chain joins TRBV11-1 and TRBJ2-7; D is undetermined. CDR1 and CDR2 (germline): SGHAT, FQDESV (reference sequence). The CDR3 loop spans 14 amino acids. V dropped 6 bases and J dropped 3 bases, with 15 bases sitting between them. This chain's CDR3 is CASSRGTKVYEQYF. For the CDR3, the DNA is TGTGCCAGCAGTCGAGGTACTAAGGTCTACGAGCAGTACTTC.

This chain connects TRBV7-3 to TRBJ2-5, with 9 bases lining up with TRBD2. The V segment lost 8 bases and the J segment 2 bases; nucleotides outside the gene matches: 9. The germline V gene has CDR1 SGHTA and CDR2 FQGTGA. CDR3 size: 15 residues. CDR3 protein: CASRNYLAGQETQYF. CDR3 in DNA: TGTGCCAGCCGAAATTACCTAGCGGGGCAAGAGACCCAGTACTTC.

This chain connects TRBV11-2 to TRBJ2-2, with 8 bases identical to TRBD2. The ends lost 1 base at V and 4 bases at J; junction bases unmatched: 5. Germline V gene lookup returns CDR1 SGHAT and CDR2 FQNNGV. The CDR3 covers 16 residues. CDR3 nucleotide sequence: TGTGCCAGCAGCTTAGGAGCGGGAGCCCCCACCGGGGAGCTGTTTTTT. Protein product: CASSLGAGAPTGELFF.

There are a few counts of this clone. The genes are TRBV21-1 and TRBJ2-7; the table's D call, TRBD1, has no DNA check behind it. TRBV21-1 is a pseudogene. The CDR3 sequence is 15 residues long. The CDR3 loop is CASSKEDRHSYEQYF. CDR3 coding DNA: TGTGCCAGCAGCAAAGAGGACAGACACTCCTACGAGCAGTACTTC.

V is TRBV28 and J is TRBJ1-1, with unresolved D. This CDR3 is built from 13 residues. Germline-derived CDR1 and CDR2 are MDHEN and SYDVKM. V lost 3 bases to trimming and J lost 5 bases, with 10 bases between them. This CDR3 is CASSFADFTEAFF. For the CDR3, the DNA is TGTGCCAGCAGTTTTGCGGACTTTACTGAAGCTTTCTTT. The variable domain in full, completed from reference TRBV28 and TRBJ1-1, reads DVKVTQSSRYLVKRTGEKVFLECVQDMDHENMFWYRQDPGLGLRLIYFSYDVKMKEKGDIPEGYSVSREKKERFSLILESASTNQTSMYLCASSFADFTEAFFGQGTRLTVV.

The genes are TRBV14 and TRBJ2-1; 9 nucleotides match TRBD2. V gave up 2 bases and J gave up 4 bases; unmatched junction bases: 3. The germline V gene has CDR1 SGHDN and CDR2 FVKESK. This CDR3 has 15 amino acids. CDR3 nucleotide sequence: TGTGCCAGCAGCCAACTAGCGGGACGTTACAATGAGCAGTTCTTC. Amino acids: CASSQLAGRYNEQFF.

This clone was recorded a few times. The chain uses TRBV7-9 and TRBJ1-1; D is possibly TRBD1 (6 bases). The CDR3 totals 15 residues. CDR1 SEHNR and CDR2 FQNEAQ come from the germline V gene (reference sequence). The germline V and J ends were trimmed by 4 bases and 1 base, with 13 bases remaining between them. The CDR3 coding sequence is TGTGCCAGCAGCTCGGGGCTAGGGGGGAACACTGAAGCTTTCTTT. It encodes CASSSGLGGNTEAFF. Full variable domain (missing parts from reference TRBV7-9 and TRBJ1-1): DTGVSQNPRHKITKRGQNVTFRCDPISEHNRLYWYRQTLGQGPEFLTYFQNEAQLEKSRLLSDRFSAERPKGSFSTLEIQRTEQGDSAMYLCASSSGLGGNTEAFFGQGTRLTVV.

The chain has TRBV9 and TRBJ2-1; TRBD1 agrees at 12 bases. The trim removed 3 bases at V and 8 bases at J, leaving 6 bases unmatched. The CDR3 sequence is 15 residues long. CDR1 SGDLS and CDR2 YYNGEE come from the germline V gene. As DNA, the CDR3 is TGTGCCAGCAGCGGGGGGACAGGGGGCATCGATGAGCAGTTCTTC. It specifies CASSGGTGGIDEQFF.

The chain links TRBV5-4 to TRBJ2-1, with TRBD2 as a possible D gene (6 bases). The CDR3 extends over 13 amino acids. Germline V gene sequence: CDR1 SGHNT, CDR2 YYREEE (reference sequence). V lost 0 bases, J lost 8 bases, and 9 bases lay in between. In DNA form, the CDR3 reads TGTGCCAGCAGCTTGGGACTAGTTTATGAGCAGTTCTTC. It is translated as CASSLGLVYEQFF.

The chain recombines TRBV5-1 with TRBJ1-1, with 8 positions matching TRBD1. The CDR3 is made up of 15 amino acids. V lost 4 bases, J lost 0 bases, and 5 bases stayed unmatched. The germline gives CDR1 SGHRS, CDR2 YFSETQ. The chain's CDR3 is CASSQRQGMNTEAFF. The CDR3 DNA is TGCGCCAGCAGCCAACGACAGGGGATGAACACTGAAGCTTTCTTT. Full variable domain (rest looked up from reference TRBV5-1 and TRBJ1-1): KAGVTQTPRYLIKTRGQQVTLSCSPISGHRSVSWYQQTPGQGLQFLFEYFSETQRNKGNFPGRFSGRQFSNSRSEMNVSTLELGDSALYLCASSQRQGMNTEAFFGQGTRLTVV.

This chain links TRBV29-1 with TRBJ2-7, with TRBD1 as a possible D gene (6 bases). Per germline, CDR1 SQVTM and CDR2 ANQGSEA. The CDR3 has 14 residues. V dropped 1 base and J dropped 1 base, with 11 bases sitting between them. The CDR3 here is CSVEGTGQSYEQYF. The CDR3 DNA is TGCAGCGTTGAAGGAACCGGACAGTCCTACGAGCAGTACTTC.

The rearrangement uses TRBV5-1 and TRBJ2-2, with D possibly being TRBD2 (5 bases). The V end was cut by 3 bases, the J end by 0 bases, with 6 bases between. The CDR3 covers 14 residues. Per germline, CDR1 SGHRS and CDR2 YFSETQ. CDR3 DNA sequence: TGCGCCAGCAGCTCCGGGACGAACACCGGGGAGCTGTTTTTT. Encoded protein: CASSSGTNTGELFF.

This clone has only a few counts. This chain uses TRBV30 with TRBJ1-6, with 7 positions matching TRBD1. Germline V CDR1 and CDR2: GTSNPN, SVGIG (reference sequence). CDR3 length equals 12 residues. Trimming took 7 bases from V and 6 from J; bases not matched to a gene: 3. CDR3: CAFDRANSPLHF. In DNA form, the CDR3 reads TGTGCCTTTGACAGGGCTAATTCACCCCTCCACTTT.

The rearrangement links TRBV6-1 to TRBJ2-7; 12 bases are shared with TRBD2. The CDR3 contains 16 residues. Germline CDR1 reads MNHNS; CDR2 reads SASEGT. Germline trimming cut 3 bases from V and 3 bases from J; bases unmatched to any gene: 6. The CDR3 coding sequence is TGTGCCAGCAGTGATTGGGGACTAGCGGGTCGCTACGAGCAGTACTTC. Protein product: CASSDWGLAGRYEQYF.

V is TRBV10-2 and J is TRBJ2-1; D unclear. Germline assignment: CDR1 WSHSY and CDR2 SAAADI. Trimming took 1 base from V and 5 from J, leaving 6 bases between them. The CDR3 contains 13 residues. The chain's CDR3 is CASSEFPDNEQFF. Here the CDR3 DNA reads TGCGCCAGCAGTGAGTTCCCAGACAATGAGCAGTTCTTC.

The gene calls are TRBV29-1 and TRBJ1-1, with D possibly matching TRBD1 (6 bases). The CDR3 sequence is 12 residues long. Germline values: CDR1 SQVTM, CDR2 ANQGSEA. V lost 1 base and J 10 bases, leaving 13 bases between the germline ends. The DNA of the CDR3 is TGCAGCGTTGAAGCCAACAGGGACGGAGCTTTCTTT. Protein sequence: CSVEANRDGAFF. Supplemented by reference TRBV29-1 and TRBJ1-1, the full variable domain reads SAVISQKPSRDICQRGTSLTIQCQVDSQVTMMFWYRQQPGQSLTLIATANQGSEATYESGFVIDKFPISRPNLTFSTLTVSNMSPEDSSIYLCSVEANRDGAFFGQGTRLTVV.

The chain employs TRBV28 and TRBJ1-5, with 8 bases identical to TRBD1. V dropped 5 bases and J dropped 5; count of bases not matched to a gene: 14. The CDR3 sequence is 17 residues long. The germline CDR1 and CDR2 sequences are MDHEN and SYDVKM. CDR3: CASSPLDRAYFDQPQHF. The DNA for the CDR3 is TGTGCCAGCAGTCCCCTGGACAGGGCATATTTTGATCAGCCCCAGCATTTT.

The rearrangement links TRBV4-1 to TRBJ2-7; perhaps TRBD1 as D (5 bases). Germline V gene sequence: CDR1 MGHRA, CDR2 YSYEKL. The ends were cut back, 1 base at V and 3 bases at J, with 10 bases in the middle. The CDR3 has 14 residues. This CDR3 reads CASSQVAGIYEQYF. The DNA of the CDR3 is TGCGCCAGCAGCCAAGTCGCAGGGATCTACGAGCAGTACTTC.

The chain couples TRBV19 to TRBJ2-5; 7 positions agree with TRBD2. J lost 1 base, V lost 1 base, and 6 bases had no gene match. Germline V lookup: CDR1 LNHDA, CDR2 SQIVND (reference sequence). The CDR3 runs to 16 residues. The CDR3 DNA reads TGTGCCAGTAGTATAGTGGCTAGCGGAATCCAAGAGACCCAGTACTTC. It is translated as CASSIVASGIQETQYF. Filled out from reference TRBV19 and TRBJ2-5, the complete variable domain reads DGGITQSPKYLFRKEGQNVTLSCEQNLNHDAMYWYRQDPGQGLRLIYYSQIVNDFQKGDIAEGYSVSREKKESFPLTVTSAQKNPTAFYLCASSIVASGIQETQYFGPGTRLLVL.

This clone was seen a handful of times. The V gene is TRBV6-1, the J gene TRBJ2-3; 7 bases fit TRBD2. The CDR3 sequence is 16 residues long. J was trimmed by 2 bases and V by 3 bases; bases with no gene match: 8. Germline V CDR1 and CDR2: MNHNS, SASEGT. DNA for the CDR3: TGTGCCAGCAGTGAGCTAGCGGTGAGGGTCACAGATACGCAGTATTTT. It codes for CASSELAVRVTDTQYF.

The V and J genes are TRBV6-5 and TRBJ1-1; 7 bases agree with TRBD1. Per the germline V gene, CDR1 is MNHEY and CDR2 is SVGAGI. V was pared by 6 bases and J by 9 bases, with 7 bases of the junction left unmatched. The length of the CDR3 is 12 residues. The CDR3 nucleotides read TGTGCCAGCAGCTCCGGGACAGATAAAGCTTTCTTT. Its protein product is CASSSGTDKAFF.